These T cell receptor beta chains were read from a single sample in a study of immune evolution from preneoplasia to lung adenocarcinoma. Assay: immunoSEQ multiplex PCR; the TCRdb copy retains only in-frame clones and omits some. The sample has 9,000 to 10,000 clones, over 60% seen once. The sequenced sample was FFPE minimally invasive lung adenocarcinoma tissue. The origin of the receptors is a person between 65 and 79 years old with lung adenocarcinoma. Some clones in this sample may be carry-over from other donors' samples. Each CDR3 is given with its conserved first and last residue. D genes are given only for firm matches. Not every row has a clone size; where given, it reads once, few, many or a size class.

v_call	j_call	clone_size	d_call	cdr3_nt	cdr3_aa
TRBV6-6	TRBJ2-3	.	.	TGTGCCAGCAGTTCCCGACAAGATACGCAGTATTTT	CASSSRQDTQYF
TRBV12-5	TRBJ2-3	.	.	TGTGCCAGTGGTTTGCCTACAGAATCCACAGATACGCAGTATTTT	CASGLPTESTDTQYF
TRBV10-3	TRBJ2-3	.	TRBD1	TGTGCCATTAGTCCGGGACAGGAGCCGCATACGCAGTATTTT	CAISPGQEPHTQYF
TRBV15	TRBJ2-3	.	TRBD1	TGTGCCACCAGCGGGGACAGCGCTCGCACAGATACGCAGTATTTT	CATSGDSARTDTQYF
TRBV7-9	TRBJ2-3	.	TRBD1	TGTGCCAGCACCTACACAGGGGCAGTAGATACGCAGTATTTT	CASTYTGAVDTQYF
TRBV6-1	TRBJ2-7	.	.	TGTGCCAGCAGTGAATTATTGGGAGGCCCTTCCTACGAGCAGTACTTC	CASSELLGGPSYEQYF
TRBV9	TRBJ1-4	.	.	TGTGCCAGCAGCGTAGCCTCGAATGAAAAACTGTTTTTT	CASSVASNEKLFF
TRBV2	TRBJ1-6	.	.	TGTGCCAGCAGTGAAGGGATGAGCAATTCACCCCTCCACTTT	CASSEGMSNSPLHF
TRBV9	TRBJ1-6	.	.	TGTGCCAGCAGCGTAGACAATAATTCACCCCTCCACTTT	CASSVDNNSPLHF
TRBV5-4	TRBJ2-1	.	TRBD1	TGTGCCAGCAGCTTGGTGTTGGGGCCAGGGGGCGAGGGCTCCTACAATGAGCAGTTCTTC	CASSLVLGPGGEGSYNEQFF
TRBV19	TRBJ2-2	.	.	TGTGCCAGTAGTATCTTTAGCGGAGTAGGCACCGGGGAGCTGTTTTTT	CASSIFSGVGTGELFF
TRBV7-2	TRBJ2-7	.	.	TGTGCCAGCAGCTTAGGTGATGGCAGCCGGCACGAGCAGTACTTC	CASSLGDGSRHEQYF
TRBV7-8	TRBJ1-2	.	.	TGTGCCAGCAGCTTAGACGCGGCAGAGCGGTTGGATGGCTACACCTTC	CASSLDAAERLDGYTF
TRBV6-6	TRBJ1-2	.	TRBD1	TGTGCCAGCAGTTTGACAGGGGACTATGGCTACACCTTC	CASSLTGDYGYTF
TRBV19	TRBJ2-7	.	TRBD1	TGTGCCAGTAGTATAGGAGGACAGGGCTACGAGCAGTACTTC	CASSIGGQGYEQYF
TRBV30	TRBJ1-3	.	.	TGTGCCTGGAAAGTGGGGGACGGAAACACCATATATTTT	CAWKVGDGNTIYF
TRBV11-1	TRBJ2-7	.	.	TGTGCCAGCAGCTACGCGGGACAATCCATCGAGCAGTACTTC	CASSYAGQSIEQYF
TRBV2	TRBJ1-6	.	.	TGTGCCAGCAGTCTGTCAGGGAGCTCCTATAATTCACCCCTCCACTTT	CASSLSGSSYNSPLHF
TRBV10-1	TRBJ1-2	.	.	TGCGCCAGCAGTGGGAGAGTCTATGGCTACACCTTC	CASSGRVYGYTF
TRBV6-5	TRBJ1-3	once	.	TGTGCCAGCAGTTACTCGAGAGGAAACACCATATATTTT	CASSYSRGNTIYF
TRBV19	TRBJ2-1	.	.	TGTGCCAGTAGTCCAGCGGCAACCTACAATGAGCAGTTCTTC	CASSPAATYNEQFF
TRBV27	TRBJ1-2	.	TRBD1	TGTGCCAGCGCAATCGGACAGGGCGGTGGCTACACCTTC	CASAIGQGGGYTF
TRBV27	TRBJ2-5	medium-sized	.	TGTGCCAGCAGTCACACCGGGACTGAGGAGACCCAGTACTTC	CASSHTGTEETQYF
TRBV5-1	TRBJ1-3	few	.	TGCGCCAGCAGCCTGGGGTACCAGGGAAACACCATATATTTT	CASSLGYQGNTIYF
TRBV10-3	TRBJ2-7	.	TRBD1	TGTGCCATCAGGGAGACAGGGGAGTCCTACGAGCAGTACTTC	CAIRETGESYEQYF
TRBV28	TRBJ1-2	once	.	TGTGCCAGCAGTTCAGCGGACGGGAGCTATGGCTACACCTTC	CASSSADGSYGYTF
TRBV5-1	TRBJ2-5	.	.	TGCGCCAGCAGCTTGCGAGAGACCCAGTACTTC	CASSLRETQYF
TRBV12-5	TRBJ2-1	.	TRBD2	TGTGCTAGTGGTTTGAGCGGGAGCTCACACAATGAGCAGTTCTTC	CASGLSGSSHNEQFF
TRBV18	TRBJ2-1	.	TRBD1	TGTGCCAGCTCAGTTGGACAGGGCCACAATGAGCAGTTCTTC	CASSVGQGHNEQFF
TRBV10-2	TRBJ1-4	.	.	TGCGCCAGCAGGGAACAGGGTGTTGGTGAAAAACTGTTTTTT	CASREQGVGEKLFF
TRBV6-6	TRBJ2-5	.	.	TGTGCCGGCAGTAGGGCGGAGGCGGGAGAGACCCAGTACTTC	CAGSRAEAGETQYF
TRBV7-2	TRBJ2-1	.	TRBD2	TGTGCCAGCAGCCTTACTAGCGGGTTCAATGAGCAGTTCTTC	CASSLTSGFNEQFF
TRBV15	TRBJ1-2	.	.	TGTGCCACCAGCAGACTCCTGGGGGGTGGGACCGCGGGGAGCCATGGCTACACCTTC	CATSRLLGGGTAGSHGYTF
TRBV19	TRBJ1-5	.	TRBD1	TGTGCCAGTAGTGCGGACAGGGCTAGCTATCAGCCCCAGCATTTT	CASSADRASYQPQHF
TRBV20-1	TRBJ2-7	once	TRBD2	TGCAGTGGACTAGCTCTCTACGAGCAGTACTTC	CSGLALYEQYF